Following are 31 T cell receptor beta chains from one sample sequenced in a study of Ad26.COV2.S vaccination and SARS-CoV-2 variants. The treatment: some 20 received Ad26.COV2.S at low or high dose, single or two shots; about 5 received placebo; per-sample allocation not given. Vaccine and placebo recipients were sampled on day 63 after the first injection. TCRdb's table, derived via immunoSEQ multiplex PCR, lists solely in-frame clones and lacks some. The sample carries hundreds of thousands of clones, approximately 90% recorded once. Here the sequenced sample was peripheral blood, taken in a trial of Ad26.COV2.S vaccine versus placebo. The source of these receptors is a person between 18 and 60 years old who received the Ad26.COV2.S COVID-19 vaccine or a placebo.

This sequence joins TRBV7-2 and TRBJ1-2; D gene unclear. V was trimmed by 5 bases and J by 4 bases, leaving 11 bases between them. The CDR3 runs 13 residues. CDR1 and CDR2 (germline): SGHTA, FQGNSA. The CDR3 here is CASSPPIPYGYTF. DNA of the CDR3: TGTGCCAGCAGCCCACCTATCCCCTATGGCTACACCTTC. Together with reference TRBV7-2 and TRBJ1-2, the CDR3 gives the full variable domain: GAGVSQSPSNKVTEKGKDVELRCDPISGHTALYWYRQSLGQGLEFLIYFQGNSAPDKSGLPSDRFSAERTGGSVSTLTIQRTQQEDSAVYLCASSPPIPYGYTFGSGTRLTVV.

The chain couples TRBV5-6 to TRBJ1-1; tentatively, D is TRBD1 (6 bases). CDR1 is SGHDT, CDR2 YYEEEE, per germline. The CDR3 contains 15 residues. V was pared by 4 bases and J by 4 bases, with 17 bases between. Here the CDR3 DNA reads TGTGCCAGCAGCACTCTCAGGACAGAATCCACTGAAGCTTTCTTT. This gives the protein CASSTLRTESTEAFF.

This chain joins TRBV4-1 and TRBJ2-7; D is possibly TRBD2 (6 bases). The CDR3 sequence is 15 residues long. Per germline, CDR1 MGHRA and CDR2 YSYEKL. Trimming pared 0 bases from V and 3 bases from J, leaving 12 bases between. The CDR3 bases are TGCGCCAGCAGCCAAGAGATACTAGCCAGCTACGAGCAGTACTTC. Its translation: CASSQEILASYEQYF.

This clone was seen a single time. The chain has TRBV2 and TRBJ1-6, with 8 bases aligning to TRBD1. The CDR3 consists of 15 residues. V gave up 1 base and J gave up 14 bases; unmatched junction bases: 10. In germline, CDR1 is SNHLY, CDR2 FYNNEI. This chain's CDR3 is CASSEEGQGPSALHF. CDR3 DNA: TGTGCCAGCAGTGAAGAAGGACAGGGCCCTTCGGCCCTCCACTTT.

The chain employs TRBV2 and TRBJ1-2; a possible D gene is TRBD1 (6 bases). The germline gives CDR1 SNHLY, CDR2 FYNNEI. Trimming took off 7 bases at V and 2 bases at J, with 11 bases between the two ends. The CDR3 has 13 amino acids. CDR3 DNA: TGTGCCAGCAACCCAGGACAGAACTATGGCTACACCTTC. Protein: CASNPGQNYGYTF.

J is TRBJ1-5 and V is TRBV28; D not certain. The V end was cut by 6 bases, the J end by 4 bases, with 10 bases between. CDR3 length: 13 residues. Looked up from germline, CDR1 is MDHEN and CDR2 is SYDVKM. CDR3 bases: TGTGCCAGCAGGACGCAGATTAATCAGCCCCAGCATTTT. As protein: CASRTQINQPQHF.

This clone was detected once. This chain connects TRBV6-5 to TRBJ1-2, with D tentatively TRBD1 (5 bases). The V end was cut by 7 bases, the J end by 4 bases, with 16 bases between. Germline assignment: CDR1 MNHEY and CDR2 SVGAGI. The CDR3 extends over 14 amino acids. CDR3 residues: CASTRQTDVYGYTF. The CDR3 DNA reads TGTGCCAGCACAAGACAGACCGACGTCTATGGCTACACCTTC.

This clone was found a few times. The V and J genes are TRBV11-2 and TRBJ2-1; TRBD1 matches 8 bases. Germline CDR1 SGHAT, CDR2 FQNNGV. The CDR3 is 15 amino acids. Trimming at V came to 1 base and at J to 9 bases, leaving 8 bases not matched to a gene. CDR3 bases: TGTGCCAGCAGCTTAGCTCGGACAGGGTTGTTTGAGCAGTTCTTC. Translation gives CASSLARTGLFEQFF.

This clone appeared a single time. The V call is TRBV3-1 (or the pseudogene TRBV3-2), the J call TRBJ2-7, with D unresolved. The germline V gene encodes CDR1 LGHDT and CDR2 YNNKEL (reference sequence). This CDR3 comprises 14 residues. With 0 bases removed from V and 0 bases from J, the gap between germline ends came to 6 bases. The DNA for the CDR3 is TGTGCCAGCAGCCAAGATCCGAGCTCCTACGAGCAGTACTTC. Translation: CASSQDPSSYEQYF.

Comment on this clone: Other DNA sequences from this sample encode an identical CDR3 as well. The chain joins TRBV4-3 to TRBJ1-3; possible D gene TRBD1, 5 bases. The V end lost 1 base, the J end lost 1 base, and 8 bases lay between the germline ends. The V gene's germline CDR1 is LGHNA and CDR2 YSLEER. The CDR3 extends over 15 amino acids. The CDR3 bases are TGCGCCAGCAGCCAAGGGGGGGGATCTGGAAACACCATATATTTT. This codes for CASSQGGGSGNTIYF.

This clone was counted a few times. The chain couples TRBV9 to TRBJ2-1; no reliable D call. Germline loops: CDR1 SGDLS, CDR2 YYNGEE. V dropped 0 bases and J dropped 2 bases, with 9 bases sitting between them. The CDR3 is 15 residues long. CDR3 bases: TGTGCCAGCAGCGTAGGTCCTAGTCCCTACAATGAGCAGTTCTTC. It codes for CASSVGPSPYNEQFF.

This sequence joins TRBV3-1 (or the pseudogene TRBV3-2) and TRBJ2-4, with unresolved D. Germline-derived CDR1 and CDR2 are LGHDT and YNNKEL (reference sequence). V lost 1 base and J 0 bases, leaving 4 bases between the germline ends. The CDR3 has 14 residues. DNA of the CDR3: TGTGCCAGCAGCCAAGGGGTAGCCAAAAACATTCAGTACTTC. Protein: CASSQGVAKNIQYF.

The V and J genes are TRBV19 and TRBJ2-7; TRBD1 agrees at 9 bases. Germline V gives CDR1 LNHDA, CDR2 SQIVND (reference sequence). The V gene end was trimmed by 3 bases and the J gene end by 2 bases; junction bases not matched to a gene: 5. The CDR3 contains 15 residues. The CDR3: CASSMKTGGPYEQYF. CDR3 coding DNA: TGTGCCAGTAGTATGAAGACAGGGGGTCCCTACGAGCAGTACTTC. The complete variable domain, with remaining parts taken from reference TRBV19 and TRBJ2-7, reads DGGITQSPKYLFRKEGQNVTLSCEQNLNHDAMYWYRQDPGQGLRLIYYSQIVNDFQKGDIAEGYSVSREKKESFPLTVTSAQKNPTAFYLCASSMKTGGPYEQYFGPGTRLTVT.

The chain recombines TRBV10-3 with TRBJ2-3, with 7 bases lining up with TRBD2. V gave up 7 bases and J gave up 1 base; unmatched junction bases: 5. The CDR3 runs 14 residues. The germline V gene has CDR1 ENHRY and CDR2 SYGVKD. CDR3 amino acids: CAIKGGGGTDTQYF. For the CDR3, the DNA is TGTGCCATCAAGGGCGGGGGTGGCACAGATACGCAGTATTTT.

The J gene is TRBJ1-1, the V gene TRBV28, with D possibly being TRBD1 (6 bases). This CDR3 has 13 residues. CDR1 is MDHEN and CDR2 is SYDVKM in the germline V gene. V lost 7 bases and J lost 5, with 14 bases in between. CDR3 nucleotides: TGTGCCAGCACCCCAGGAGGGGGAACTGAAGCTTTCTTT. The encoded protein is CASTPGGGTEAFF.

The chain carries TRBV7-9 and TRBJ2-3; D is uncertain. The CDR3 covers 13 residues. Germline CDR1 SEHNR, CDR2 FQNEAQ (reference sequence). V lost 4 bases and J 8 bases, leaving 13 bases between the germline ends. DNA for the CDR3: TGTGCCAGCAGCTCGGATATAGGTTCTACGCAGTATTTT. Amino acid sequence: CASSSDIGSTQYF. Looking up the rest from reference TRBV7-9 and TRBJ2-3 gives the full variable domain: DTGVSQNPRHKITKRGQNVTFRCDPISEHNRLYWYRQTLGQGPEFLTYFQNEAQLEKSRLLSDRFSAERPKGSFSTLEIQRTEQGDSAMYLCASSSDIGSTQYFGPGTRLTVL.

The chain combines TRBV5-1 with TRBJ2-6, with D unclear. This CDR3 spans 16 amino acids. Trimming removed 2 bases from V and 0 bases from J, with 9 bases in between. The germline gives CDR1 SGHRS, CDR2 YFSETQ. The CDR3 nucleotides read TGCGCCAGCAGCTTCGGTGATTACTCTGGGGCCAACGTCCTGACTTTC. It specifies CASSFGDYSGANVLTF.

The genes are TRBV10-3 and TRBJ2-5; D is perhaps TRBD1 or TRBD2 (5 bases each). The V gene lost 5 bases and the J gene lost 2 bases, with 15 bases spanning the gap. Per the germline V gene, CDR1 is ENHRY and CDR2 is SYGVKD. CDR3 length: 15 amino acids. This CDR3 is CAISQRGAGQETQYF. The CDR3 DNA reads TGTGCCATCAGTCAAAGAGGGGCAGGTCAAGAGACCCAGTACTTC.

This chain joins TRBV5-1 and TRBJ1-1; D ambiguous. CDR1 SGHRS and CDR2 YFSETQ come from the germline V gene. The CDR3 consists of 14 residues. Trimming took 2 bases from V and 2 from J, leaving 10 bases between them. The CDR3: CASSFVRGNTEAFF. CDR3 nucleotides: TGCGCCAGCAGCTTTGTTCGGGGAAACACTGAAGCTTTCTTT.

Concerning this clone: The same CDR3 arises from other DNA sequences in this sample as well. This chain uses TRBV5-1 with TRBJ2-7; possibly TRBD1 for D (6 bases). CDR3 length: 14 residues. Trimming removed 3 bases from V and 1 base from J, with 11 bases in between. CDR1 is SGHRS, CDR2 YFSETQ, per germline. The DNA for the CDR3 is TGCGCCAGCAGCTCCTCGACAGGTTCCTACGAGCAGTACTTC. This encodes CASSSSTGSYEQYF.

This sequence joins TRBV19 and TRBJ1-2; D possibly corresponds to TRBD1 (5 bases). CDR3 length equals 15 residues. Germline V gene lookup returns CDR1 LNHDA and CDR2 SQIVND (reference sequence). V was cut by 2 bases and J by 11 bases, with 21 bases left in between. The CDR3 reads CASSITRQLLERYTF. CDR3 DNA sequence: TGTGCCAGTAGTATAACGAGACAGCTATTGGAGCGATACACCTTC.

The CDR3 loop reads CASSPTDQPQHF. Written as DNA, the CDR3 is TGTGCCAGCTCACCCACGGATCAGCCCCAGCATTTT. This sequence joins TRBV18 and TRBJ1-5, with no clear D. This CDR3 spans 12 amino acids. Trimming shortened V by 3 bases and J by 5 bases, and 5 bases separated the two germline ends. Germline CDR1 KGHSH, CDR2 LQKENI.

CDR3 nucleotide sequence: TGTGCCAGCAGCTTAGATAGGGGGCGGGCGGACTATGGCTACACCTTC. Its protein is CASSLDRGRADYGYTF. The chain links TRBV7-8 to TRBJ1-2, with TRBD1 matching 7 bases. CDR3 size: 16 residues. J gave up 3 bases and V 1 base, and 8 bases lay outside the gene matches. From germline, CDR1 is SGHVS and CDR2 FQNEAQ.

Here the CDR3 DNA reads TGTGCCAGCAGTTACTCGGGCCAGCCCCAGCATTTT. The encoded protein is CASSYSGQPQHF. The V and J genes are TRBV6-2 or TRBV6-3 and TRBJ1-5; no definite D call. This CDR3 has 12 residues. Germline V gene data show CDR1 as MNHEY and CDR2 as SVGEGT. The V and J ends lost 0 bases and 7 bases respectively, with 4 bases between them.

The V call is TRBV28, the J call TRBJ1-6; D is undetermined. Trimming took off 4 bases at V and 6 bases at J, with 13 bases between the two ends. Germline-derived CDR1 and CDR2 are MDHEN and SYDVKM. The CDR3 contains 15 residues. The CDR3, as DNA: TGTGCCAGCAGTTCCCACAGCGACTTTAATTCACCCCTCCACTTT. Protein sequence: CASSSHSDFNSPLHF. The full variable domain, with the rest looked up from reference TRBV28 and TRBJ1-6, is DVKVTQSSRYLVKRTGEKVFLECVQDMDHENMFWYRQDPGLGLRLIYFSYDVKMKEKGDIPEGYSVSREKKERFSLILESASTNQTSMYLCASSSHSDFNSPLHFGNGTRLTVT.

The chain recombines TRBV7-9 with TRBJ1-2, with D perhaps TRBD1 (5 bases). Per germline, CDR1 SEHNR and CDR2 FQNEAQ (reference sequence). Trimming removed 5 bases at V and 6 bases at J, with 28 bases between. The CDR3 contains 18 residues. The DNA for the CDR3 is TGTGCCAGCAGCCCACCCCTGGTGGGAGACAAGGGACTCGATGGCTACACCTTC. This codes for CASSPPLVGDKGLDGYTF.

Here the CDR3 reads CASSSNRASGNTIYF. As DNA, the CDR3 is TGTGCCAGCAGCTCCAACAGGGCCTCTGGAAACACCATATATTTT. The chain links TRBV6-6 to TRBJ1-3; tentative D call: TRBD1 (6 bases). V was pared by 6 bases and J by 0 bases, with 12 bases between. The V gene's germline CDR1 is MNHNY and CDR2 SVGAGI (reference sequence). The CDR3 runs to 15 residues.

V gene TRBV18 combines with J gene TRBJ1-1; D gene unclear. The CDR3 has 14 amino acids. CDR1 KGHSH and CDR2 LQKENI come from the germline V gene. The V end was cut by 0 bases, the J end by 2 bases, with 7 bases between. This chain's CDR3 is CASSPPRINTEAFF. CDR3 bases: TGTGCCAGCTCACCACCACGGATAAACACTGAAGCTTTCTTT.

The chain has TRBV10-2 and TRBJ1-4, with a tentative D call TRBD1 (6 bases). Trimming pared 3 bases from V and 8 bases from J, leaving 10 bases between. The germline V gene has CDR1 WSHSY and CDR2 SAAADI. The CDR3 is 13 residues long. The CDR3 sequence is CASSDRGKEKLFF. For the CDR3, the DNA is TGCGCCAGCAGTGACAGGGGAAAGGAAAAACTGTTTTTT.

This clone showed up just a few times. The chain couples TRBV7-9 to TRBJ1-1; TRBD1 matches at 7 bases. The CDR3 is made up of 16 amino acids. Germline CDR1 and CDR2: SEHNR and FQNEAQ (reference sequence). V was clipped by 4 bases and J by 4 bases; unmatched bases: 12. The CDR3 here is CASSSPRQGRGTEAFF. DNA for the CDR3: TGTGCCAGCAGCTCCCCCCGACAGGGTAGGGGCACTGAAGCTTTCTTT. The full variable domain, with the rest looked up from reference TRBV7-9 and TRBJ1-1, is DTGVSQNPRHKITKRGQNVTFRCDPISEHNRLYWYRQTLGQGPEFLTYFQNEAQLEKSRLLSDRFSAERPKGSFSTLEIQRTEQGDSAMYLCASSSPRQGRGTEAFFGQGTRLTVV.

This chain links TRBV5-1 with TRBJ1-1; tentatively, D is TRBD1 (5 bases). The germline V and J ends were trimmed by 4 bases and 10 bases, with 20 bases remaining between them. Germline CDR1 and CDR2: SGHRS and YFSETQ. The CDR3 sequence is 14 residues long. The CDR3 DNA is TGCGCCAGCAGCCAAAATCTAGGGGAAGGAGTAGCTTTCTTT. Translating it yields CASSQNLGEGVAFF.